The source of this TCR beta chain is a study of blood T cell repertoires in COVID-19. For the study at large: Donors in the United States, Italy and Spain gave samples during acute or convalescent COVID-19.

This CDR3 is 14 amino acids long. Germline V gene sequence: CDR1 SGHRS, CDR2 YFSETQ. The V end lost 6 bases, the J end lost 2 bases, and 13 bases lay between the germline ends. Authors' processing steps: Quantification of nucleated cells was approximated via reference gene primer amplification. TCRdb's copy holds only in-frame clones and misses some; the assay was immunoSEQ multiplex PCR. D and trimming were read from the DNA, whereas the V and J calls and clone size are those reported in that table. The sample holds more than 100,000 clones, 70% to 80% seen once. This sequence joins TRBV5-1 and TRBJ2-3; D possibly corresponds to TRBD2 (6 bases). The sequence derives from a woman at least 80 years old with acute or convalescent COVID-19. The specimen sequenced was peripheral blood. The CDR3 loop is CASTPGTSTDTQYF. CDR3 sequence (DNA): TGCGCCAGCACCCCTGGGACTTCCACAGATACGCAGTATTTT.